These T cell receptor beta chains were read from a single sample in a study of T cells in Graves' hyperthyroidism and ophthalmopathy. TCRdb reprocessed the multiplex PCR reads via MiXCR and lists one record per CDR3 protein. The table has hundreds of thousands of distinct CDR3 sequences, roughly 15% seen once. The sample consisted of blood. The receptor set was obtained from a woman aged 45-65 years with Graves' ophthalmopathy. Each CDR3 is given with its conserved first and last residue. The D gene is left open where the match is weak. The size field is filled for only some rows; it gives once, few, many or a size class.

len,abundance,j_gene,d_gene,v_gene,CDR3nt,CDR3aa
14,many,TRBJ2-2,-,TRBV24-1,TGTGCCACCAGTGAAGGACAGAACACCGGGGAGCTGTTTTTT,CATSEGQNTGELFF
12,-,TRBJ2-1,-,TRBV5-1,TGCGCCAGCGCTATGCAGGGGGGTGAGCAGTTCTTC,CASAMQGGEQFF
16,few,TRBJ2-5,-,TRBV27,TGTGCCAGCAGTTTAACCCCGACTACCTTGAGGAAGACCCAGTACTTC,CASSLTPTTLRKTQYF
13,few,TRBJ2-1,-,TRBV29-1,TGCAGCGTTGTTGGGGTGGCCTACAATGAGCAGTTCTTC,CSVVGVAYNEQFF
13,many,TRBJ1-5,-,TRBV27,TGTGCCAGCAGCGGGATGATCGGACAGCCCCAGCATTTT,CASSGMIGQPQHF
13,many,TRBJ1-2,-,TRBV3-1,TGTGCCAGCAGCCAAGGGACGGCTTCGGGCTACACCTTC,CASSQGTASGYTF
16,few,TRBJ2-1,TRBD1,TRBV25-1,TGTGCCAGCACTAGCAGGACAGGAAGCTCCTACAATGAGCAGTTCTTC,CASTSRTGSSYNEQFF
16,-,TRBJ1-5,-,TRBV15,TGTGCCACCAGAACTACCTCAGGGAGGCGCAATCAGCCCCAGCATTTT,CATRTTSGRRNQPQHF
13,-,TRBJ2-7,TRBD2,TRBV28,TGTGCCAGCACAGCGGGAGTGCCAGGCGAGCAGTACTTC,CASTAGVPGEQYF
14,many,TRBJ2-7,-,TRBV6-1,TGTGCCAGCAGTGAACAGGGAGGTTCCTACGAGCAGTACTTC,CASSEQGGSYEQYF
11,many,TRBJ2-2,-,TRBV30,TGTGCCTGGAGTGTCGGTGGGGAGCTGTTTTTT,CAWSVGGELFF
16,few,TRBJ2-2,TRBD2,TRBV6-4,TGTGCCAGCACCAACTCCGGGAGGGCAGGCGCCGGGGAGCTGTTTTTT,CASTNSGRAGAGELFF